The rows below give T cell receptor beta chains drawn from one sample of a study of shared clonotypes between healthy human individuals. Repertoires were generated with immunoSEQ multiplex PCR, while TCRdb's copy carries only in-frame clones and drops some. The sample lists some 2,000,000 clones, roughly 96% seen once, with more than 0.1% in the top ten. The sample consisted of naive CD4+ T cells sorted from blood. The receptors here all came from a man aged 18-30 years in good health. CDR3s include the opening cysteine and the closing phenylalanine or tryptophan. The D gene is left open where the match is weak.

TRBV11-2,TRBD1,TRBJ1-6,CASRPGQGNSPLHF,TGTGCCAGCAGGCCGGGACAGGGGAATTCACCCCTCCACTTT
TRBV6-6,-,TRBJ2-3,CASSSADTQYF,TGTGCCAGCAGTTCCGCAGATACGCAGTATTTT
TRBV27,TRBD1,TRBJ2-1,CASSLYPGGLGEQFF,TGTGCCAGCAGTTTATATCCAGGGGGTTTGGGTGAGCAGTTCTTC
TRBV28,TRBD2,TRBJ2-5,CASTLTPRTSGGPETQYF,TGTGCCAGCACCCTTACCCCCCGGACTAGCGGGGGCCCAGAGACCCAGTACTTC
TRBV5-4,-,TRBJ1-2,CASSLSVGLEGYTF,TGTGCCAGCAGCTTATCCGTAGGCCTCGAGGGCTACACCTTC
TRBV6-6,TRBD2,TRBJ2-7,CASSYGREGLYEQYF,TGTGCCAGCAGTTACGGGCGGGAGGGCCTCTACGAGCAGTACTTC
TRBV7-9,-,TRBJ1-4,CASCGQSNEKLFF,TGTGCCAGCTGCGGACAGTCTAATGAAAAACTGTTTTTT
TRBV28,TRBD2,TRBJ2-2,CASSLFAWGGTTGELFF,TGTGCCAGCAGTTTGTTTGCTTGGGGAGGGACCACCGGGGAGCTGTTTTTT
TRBV7-2,-,TRBJ2-3,CASSSNRALTDTQYF,TGTGCCAGCAGCTCCAATAGGGCCCTCACAGATACGCAGTATTTT
TRBV7-9,-,TRBJ1-1,CASSLQGNTEAFF,TGTGCCAGCAGCTTACAGGGGAACACTGAAGCTTTCTTT
TRBV11-2,-,TRBJ2-7,CASSLSDRSYEQYF,TGTGCCAGCAGCTTATCCGACCGATCCTACGAGCAGTACTTC
TRBV29-1,-,TRBJ2-5,CSLMQVGETQYF,TGCAGCCTTATGCAGGTAGGAGAGACCCAGTACTTC
TRBV5-1,-,TRBJ1-6,CASSLGGLERSPLHF,TGCGCCAGCAGCTTGGGAGGATTAGAACGGTCACCCCTCCACTTT
TRBV7-9,-,TRBJ2-2,CASSLPGTNTGELFF,TGTGCCAGCAGCCTTCCGGGGACCAACACCGGGGAGCTGTTTTTT
TRBV4-1,-,TRBJ1-2,CASSQKTTRYSDPNYGYTF,TGCGCCAGCAGCCAAAAAACCACCAGATACAGCGATCCTAACTATGGCTACACCTTC
TRBV2,-,TRBJ2-5,CASSVWQQETQYF,TGTGCCAGCAGTGTCTGGCAGCAAGAGACCCAGTACTTC
TRBV5-4,TRBD1,TRBJ1-3,CASSSKRTGPVVAGNTIYF,TGTGCCAGCAGCTCGAAGAGGACAGGGCCGGTCGTAGCTGGAAACACCATATATTTT
TRBV28,-,TRBJ1-4,CASSFRRATTNEKLFF,TGTGCCAGCAGTTTTAGACGGGCGACAACTAATGAAAAACTGTTTTTT
TRBV2,-,TRBJ2-7,CASSEVLTYEQYF,TGTGCCAGCAGTGAAGTCCTGACTTACGAGCAGTACTTC
TRBV5-1,-,TRBJ2-5,CASSVFSGAETQYF,TGCGCCAGCAGCGTGTTCTCTGGGGCAGAGACCCAGTACTTC
TRBV10-3,TRBD2,TRBJ2-7,CAIRDFIWTSGRYEQYF,TGTGCCATCAGAGACTTTATTTGGACTAGCGGACGCTACGAGCAGTACTTC
TRBV27,TRBD1,TRBJ1-2,CASRPGTVYGYTF,TGTGCCAGCAGACCCGGGACAGTCTATGGCTACACCTTC
TRBV5-4,TRBD1,TRBJ1-2,CASSLDVGRGSYGYTF,TGTGCCAGCAGCTTGGACGTCGGCAGGGGGTCGTATGGCTACACCTTC
TRBV6-1,TRBD2,TRBJ2-1,CASSERSPAGEVGGNEQFF,TGTGCCAGCAGTGAAAGGTCCCCAGCGGGAGAGGTTGGCGGCAATGAGCAGTTCTTC
TRBV5-1,TRBD2,TRBJ2-3,CASRDSGGSTDTQYF,TGCGCCAGCAGAGACAGCGGGGGAAGCACAGATACGCAGTATTTT